Reported below is one T cell receptor (beta chain). This CDR3 is 11 amino acids long. The V and J ends lost 9 bases and 12 bases, in that order; junction bases with no gene match: 4. Germline values: CDR1 ENHRY, CDR2 SYGVKD. The source material, RNA transcripts, was used to amplify TCR beta CDR3 regions. Carried out on the TCR CDR3, a first-round RT-PCR used the HTBI primer set. Via MiXCR, TCRdb re-called the multiplex PCR reads, giving one row per CDR3 protein. The data show hundreds of thousands of distinct CDR3 sequences, about 15% seen once. This sample was taken from a study of T cells in Graves' hyperthyroidism and ophthalmopathy. Diagnoses used clinical symptoms, serum thyroxine and TRAb, thyroid ultrasound and orbital computed tomography.

The J gene is TRBJ2-1, the V gene TRBV10-3; 11 nucleotides agree with TRBD2. The source is a man aged 18-30 years with Graves' ophthalmopathy. Source material: blood. For the CDR3, the DNA is TGTGCCATACTAGCGGGAGATGGGCAGTTCTTC. This gives the protein CAILAGDGQFF.